The 27 T cell receptor beta chains presented below share a single source sample, sequenced in a study of type 1 regulatory T cells. TCRdb processed the reads anew with MiXCR; each CDR3 protein has one entry. The profile shows 35,000 to 50,000 distinct CDR3 sequences, roughly an eighth of them singletons. No antigen has been assigned to these receptors. The specimen was cultured non-Tr1 T cells, either the whole culture or a sorted T cell fraction (not recorded which). The source is a human donor in good health.

The chain is built from TRBV15 and TRBJ1-1; D uncertain. Germline CDR1 is LNHNV and CDR2 is YYDKDF (reference sequence). There are 14 residues in the CDR3. V was cut by 6 bases and J by 1 base, with 12 bases left in between. This CDR3 reads CATRFGDENTEAFF. The CDR3 DNA sequence: TGTGCCACCAGATTCGGGGATGAGAACACTGAAGCTTTCTTT.

This clonotype was seen ten or more times. The rearrangement links TRBV20-1 to TRBJ2-1, with D perhaps assigned TRBD1 or TRBD2 (5 bases each). Germline CDR1 is DFQATT and CDR2 is SNEGSKA (reference sequence). The CDR3 has 12 residues. CDR3 bases: TGCAGCGCCTGGGACCGCTACAATGAGCAGTTCTTC. This codes for CSAWDRYNEQFF.

The chain joins TRBV20-1 to TRBJ2-5, with D maybe TRBD2 (7 bases). CDR1 is DFQATT and CDR2 is SNEGSKA in the germline V gene (reference sequence). CDR3 length: 16 amino acids. The V end lost 5 bases, the J end lost 3 bases, and 22 bases lay between the germline ends. In nucleotides, the CDR3 is TGCAGTGCTCACCCCAGCCAAGGGGGACTAAAAGAGACCCAGTACTTC. Translation: CSAHPSQGGLKETQYF.

This clonotype occurred many times. This chain connects TRBV5-1 to TRBJ1-1, with a possible D match to TRBD1 (6 bases). CDR1 and CDR2 (germline): SGHRS, YFSETQ. The CDR3 consists of 14 residues. Trimming left V 0 bases short and J 4 bases short, with 10 bases between. DNA of the CDR3: TGCGCCAGCAGCTTGGGGCAGGGGAGCACTGAAGCTTTCTTT. Encoded protein: CASSLGQGSTEAFF.

This clonotype was found many times. This sequence joins TRBV7-9 and TRBJ2-2; TRBD2 is a possible D gene (5 bases). Germline V gene sequence: CDR1 SEHNR, CDR2 FQNEAQ (reference sequence). The CDR3 loop spans 15 amino acids. Trimming took 1 base from V and 5 from J, leaving 11 bases between them. In nucleotides, the CDR3 is TGTGCCAGCAGCTTAGTATCGGGGATGACCGGGGAGCTGTTTTTT. It encodes CASSLVSGMTGELFF.

The chain is built from TRBV18 and TRBJ2-1, with 7 bases fitting TRBD1. CDR3 length: 15 amino acids. The germline gives CDR1 KGHSH, CDR2 LQKENI. V lost 8 bases to trimming and J lost 2 bases; unmatched junction nucleotides: 9. The CDR3 region has the DNA TGTGCCAGCCGCGGACAGGCGAGCCCCTACAATGAGCAGTTCTTC. Translation: CASRGQASPYNEQFF.

There are a few counts of this clonotype. This chain links TRBV7-9 with TRBJ1-1; D uncertain. CDR3 length: 13 amino acids. Germline-derived CDR1 and CDR2 are SEHNR and FQNEAQ (reference sequence). With 3 bases removed from V and 7 bases from J, the gap between germline ends came to 12 bases. As DNA, the CDR3 is TGTGCCAGCAGCTTGAAACGGGGTTTTGAAGCTTTCTTT. Protein sequence: CASSLKRGFEAFF.

This clonotype was seen repeatedly, ten times or more. The J gene is TRBJ2-1, the V gene TRBV10-3; 10 nucleotides agree with TRBD1. The CDR3 totals 14 residues. Germline assignment: CDR1 ENHRY and CDR2 SYGVKD. The J segment lost 15 bases and the V segment lost 6 bases, leaving 14 bases of the junction unmatched. The CDR3 DNA reads as TGTGCCATCAGGGGGGACAGGGGCGAATCCCAAACGTTCTTC. As protein: CAIRGDRGESQTFF.

This clonotype was seen a few times. The chain combines TRBV27 with TRBJ2-7; TRBD2 agrees at 9 bases. Germline loops: CDR1 MNHEY, CDR2 SMNVEV (reference sequence). The CDR3 extends over 15 amino acids. Germline trimming cut 6 bases from V and 6 bases from J; bases unmatched to any gene: 12. The CDR3 nucleotides are TGTGCCAGCAGCTCATCCGGGACTAGCTTCAGCGAGCAGTACTTC. Residues: CASSSSGTSFSEQYF.

At least ten counts were recorded for this clonotype. The chain uses TRBV2 and TRBJ2-7, with D possibly being TRBD1 or TRBD2 (5 bases each). CDR3 length: 14 residues. V was shortened by 6 bases and J by 11 bases, with 23 bases between the two germline ends. The germline V gene encodes CDR1 SNHLY and CDR2 FYNNEI. In nucleotides, the CDR3 is TGTGCCAGCAGCATCCGGGACCGTGCGGTTGAGGAGTACTTC. Translating it yields CASSIRDRAVEEYF.

Only a few counts were recorded for this clonotype. The CDR3 nucleotides read TGTGCCAGCAGTGAGGGGTCGGCAGGGGAGACCCAGTACTTC. Translation: CASSEGSAGETQYF. This chain uses TRBV6-1 with TRBJ2-5; a possible D gene is TRBD1 (5 bases). V lost 3 bases, J lost 5 bases, and 13 bases lay in between. The CDR3 runs 14 residues. Germline V CDR1 and CDR2: MNHNS, SASEGT.

The V gene is TRBV12-3 or TRBV12-4, the J gene TRBJ2-1; the D call may be TRBD1 or TRBD2 (7 bases each). Trimming removed 8 bases from V and 7 bases from J, with 15 bases in between. The CDR3 runs to 13 residues. CDR3 sequence (DNA): TGTGCCAGCCAGGGGGGGGTATGGAATGAGCAGTTCTTC. It is translated as CASQGGVWNEQFF.

The gene calls are TRBV20-1 and TRBJ2-1; 8 nucleotides agree with TRBD1. This CDR3 contains 15 residues. The V gene end was trimmed by 4 bases and the J gene end by 6 bases; junction bases not matched to a gene: 11. Germline assignment: CDR1 DFQATT and CDR2 SNEGSKA (reference sequence). Written as DNA, the CDR3 is TGCAGTGCTATCTTGGACAGGGCGGGCCTCAATGAGCAGTTCTTC. It codes for CSAILDRAGLNEQFF.

This clonotype was found many times. J is TRBJ1-1 and V is TRBV5-5, with D perhaps matching TRBD1 (6 bases). The CDR3 consists of 12 residues. The ends were cut back, 4 bases at V and 10 bases at J, with 14 bases in the middle. Germline CDR1 SGHKS, CDR2 YYEKEE (reference sequence). The CDR3 sequence: CASSTRTDAAFF. The CDR3 DNA reads as TGTGCCAGCAGCACGAGGACAGATGCAGCTTTCTTT.

This clonotype occurred many times. V gene TRBV7-6 combines with J gene TRBJ2-7, with D possibly being TRBD2 (5 bases). The CDR3 extends over 12 amino acids. V was shortened by 4 bases and J by 5 bases, with 9 bases between the two germline ends. Germline-derived CDR1 and CDR2 are SGHVS and FNYEAQ. The CDR3 is CASSSGKNEQYF. CDR3 coding DNA: TGTGCCAGCAGCTCGGGGAAAAACGAGCAGTACTTC.

This clonotype was seen many times. V is TRBV10-3 and J is TRBJ1-2; 7 positions agree with TRBD1. CDR3 length: 14 residues. Germline V gene lookup returns CDR1 ENHRY and CDR2 SYGVKD. The V segment lost 2 bases and the J segment 5 bases; nucleotides outside the gene matches: 5. Here the CDR3 DNA reads TGTGCCATCAGTGAGGGGACAGATCTTTATGGCTACACCTTC. Its protein is CAISEGTDLYGYTF.

This clonotype was counted ten times or more. The CDR3 DNA is TGTGCCAGCAGTGAAACGGGAGGAGTCGGGGAGACCCAGTACTTC. Amino acid sequence: CASSETGGVGETQYF. This chain uses TRBV6-1 with TRBJ2-5; TRBD2 matches 7 bases. CDR1 and CDR2 from the germline V gene are MNHNS and SASEGT. After removal of 2 bases from V and 5 bases from J, the junction contained 8 bases not matched to a gene. This CDR3 comprises 15 residues.

The sample holds a few counts of this clonotype. A read error is possible here, since a much larger clone lies one base away. The chain combines TRBV5-1 with TRBJ1-6; no clear D gene. The CDR3 length is 13 residues. The germline CDR1 and CDR2 sequences are SGHRS and YFSETQ. The CDR3 loop reads CVSSGYEDSPLHF. Written as DNA, the CDR3 is TGCGTCAGCAGCGGGTACGAGGATTCACCCCTCCACTTT.

Only a few counts were recorded for this clonotype. This sequence joins TRBV4-2 and TRBJ2-3; TRBD1 or TRBD2 may be the D gene (5 bases each). CDR3 length: 15 amino acids. V dropped 4 bases and J dropped 4 bases, with 15 bases sitting between them. CDR1 is LGHNA, CDR2 YNFKEQ, per germline. The CDR3 DNA reads TGTGCCAGCAGCCGGGACGGGAAAAACGCAGATACGCAGTATTTT. It specifies CASSRDGKNADTQYF.

V usage is TRBV14 and J usage is TRBJ2-7; 10 bases are a match to TRBD2. Germline lookup yields CDR1 SGHDN and CDR2 FVKESK. J was trimmed by 7 bases and V by 4 bases; bases with no gene match: 4. This CDR3 region has 13 residues. CDR3 in DNA: TGTGCCAGCAGCCCAAGGACTAGCGGTGAGCAGTACTTC. Its translation is CASSPRTSGEQYF.

The table lists this clonotype with many counts. The chain uses TRBV20-1 and TRBJ2-3, with D unclear. The CDR3 length is 12 residues. Germline V gene data show CDR1 as DFQATT and CDR2 as SNEGSKA (reference sequence). Trimming left V 3 bases short and J 4 bases short, with 8 bases between. CDR3 residues: CSASTFSDTQYF. DNA for the CDR3: TGCAGTGCTAGTACATTTTCAGATACGCAGTATTTT.

The rearrangement links TRBV6-2 or TRBV6-3 to TRBJ2-5; D assignment may be TRBD1 or TRBD2 (7 bases each). Trimming pared 5 bases from V and 9 bases from J, leaving 10 bases between. The CDR3 has 11 amino acids. Germline-derived CDR1 and CDR2 are MNHEY and SVGEGT. The DNA of the CDR3 is TGTGCCAGCAGTCAGGGGGGGGCCCAGTACTTC. It codes for CASSQGGAQYF.

This clonotype came up many times. V is TRBV11-3 and J is TRBJ2-1, with 7 bases fitting TRBD2. Germline V gene sequence: CDR1 SGHNT, CDR2 YENEEA. The CDR3 contains 14 residues. J lost 10 bases, V lost 4 bases, and 10 bases had no gene match. In nucleotides, the CDR3 is TGTGCCAGCAGCTACCCGGGACTACCCACCGAGCAGTTCTTC. Translation gives CASSYPGLPTEQFF.

This clonotype was counted only a few times. This rearrangement joins TRBV5-1 to TRBJ2-3; the match to TRBD1 covers 10 bases. J gave up 3 bases and V 3 bases, and 1 base lay outside the gene matches. The CDR3 is made up of 14 amino acids. From germline, CDR1 is SGHRS and CDR2 YFSETQ. CDR3 in amino acids: CASSWDRGTDTQYF. The CDR3 DNA is TGCGCCAGCAGCTGGGACAGGGGAACAGATACGCAGTATTTT. The whole variable domain, filled in from reference TRBV5-1 and TRBJ2-3, reads KAGVTQTPRYLIKTRGQQVTLSCSPISGHRSVSWYQQTPGQGLQFLFEYFSETQRNKGNFPGRFSGRQFSNSRSEMNVSTLELGDSALYLCASSWDRGTDTQYFGPGTRLTVL.

This clonotype occurred a few times. The chain has TRBV29-1 and TRBJ2-1, with 10 nucleotides matching TRBD2. The length of the CDR3 is 16 residues. With V trimmed by 0 bases and J by 7 bases, 9 bases remained unmatched. CDR1 SQVTM and CDR2 ANQGSEA come from the germline V gene. In DNA form, the CDR3 reads TGCAGCGTTGAAGATGTGGCTAGCGGGAGTGTAAATGAGCAGTTCTTC. Protein product: CSVEDVASGSVNEQFF.

The table lists this clonotype with a few counts. V is TRBV27 and J is TRBJ1-1, with 7 bases identical to TRBD1. CDR1 MNHEY and CDR2 SMNVEV come from the germline V gene (reference sequence). This CDR3 spans 14 amino acids. The V segment lost 6 bases and the J segment 4 bases; nucleotides outside the gene matches: 8. CDR3 coding DNA: TGTGCCAGCAGCCAGGGGGTTTGGGCCACTGAAGCTTTCTTT. Encoded protein: CASSQGVWATEAFF.

V and J are TRBV9 and TRBJ2-1; D may be TRBD1 (6 bases). Germline V gives CDR1 SGDLS, CDR2 YYNGEE. V was clipped by 3 bases and J by 3 bases, with 7 bases between them. The CDR3 runs to 13 residues. The CDR3 spells CASSGTVYNEQFF. The CDR3 DNA reads TGTGCCAGCAGCGGGACAGTCTACAATGAGCAGTTCTTC.